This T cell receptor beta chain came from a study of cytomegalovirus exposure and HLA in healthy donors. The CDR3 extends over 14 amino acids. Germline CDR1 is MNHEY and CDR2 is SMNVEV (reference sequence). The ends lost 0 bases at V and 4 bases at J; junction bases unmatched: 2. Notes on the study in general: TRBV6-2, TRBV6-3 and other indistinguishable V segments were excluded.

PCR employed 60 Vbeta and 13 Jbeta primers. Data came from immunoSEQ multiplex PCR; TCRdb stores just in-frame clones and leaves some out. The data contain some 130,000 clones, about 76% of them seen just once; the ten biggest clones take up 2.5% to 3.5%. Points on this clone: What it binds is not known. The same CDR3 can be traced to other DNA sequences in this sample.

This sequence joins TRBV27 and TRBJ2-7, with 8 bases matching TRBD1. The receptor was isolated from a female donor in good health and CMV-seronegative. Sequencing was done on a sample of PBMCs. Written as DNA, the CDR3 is TGTGCCAGCAGTTTATCGACAGGGGTTTACGAGCAGTACTTC. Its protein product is CASSLSTGVYEQYF.